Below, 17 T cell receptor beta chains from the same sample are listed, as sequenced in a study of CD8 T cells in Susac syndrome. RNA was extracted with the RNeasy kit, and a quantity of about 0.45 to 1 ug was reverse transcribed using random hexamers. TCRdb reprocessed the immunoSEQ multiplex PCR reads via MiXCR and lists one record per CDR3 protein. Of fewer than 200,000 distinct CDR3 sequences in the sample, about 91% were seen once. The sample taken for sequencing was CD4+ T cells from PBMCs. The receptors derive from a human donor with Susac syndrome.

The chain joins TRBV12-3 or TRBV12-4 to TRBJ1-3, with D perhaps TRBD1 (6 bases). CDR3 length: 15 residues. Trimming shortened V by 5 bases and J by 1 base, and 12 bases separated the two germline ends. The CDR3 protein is CASSSTQGSGNTIYF. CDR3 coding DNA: TGTGCCAGCAGTAGTACTCAGGGGTCTGGAAACACCATATATTTT.

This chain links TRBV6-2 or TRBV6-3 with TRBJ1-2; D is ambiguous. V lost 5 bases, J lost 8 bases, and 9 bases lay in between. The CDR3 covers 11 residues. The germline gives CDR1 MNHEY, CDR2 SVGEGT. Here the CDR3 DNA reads TGTGCCAGCAGTCCGGGAAGAGGCTACACCTTC. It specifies CASSPGRGYTF.

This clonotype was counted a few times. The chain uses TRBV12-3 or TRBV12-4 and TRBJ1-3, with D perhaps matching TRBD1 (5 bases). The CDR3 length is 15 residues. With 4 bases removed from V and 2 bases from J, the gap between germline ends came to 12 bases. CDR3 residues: CASSSGTGAGNTIYF. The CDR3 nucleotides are TGTGCCAGCAGTTCCGGGACCGGCGCTGGAAACACCATATATTTT.

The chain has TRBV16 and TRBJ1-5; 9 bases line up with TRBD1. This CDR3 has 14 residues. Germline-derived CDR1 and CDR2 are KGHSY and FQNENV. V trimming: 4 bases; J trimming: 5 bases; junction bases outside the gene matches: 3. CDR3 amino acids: CASSPDRGDQPQHF. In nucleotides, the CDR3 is TGTGCCAGCAGCCCAGACAGGGGGGATCAGCCCCAGCATTTT. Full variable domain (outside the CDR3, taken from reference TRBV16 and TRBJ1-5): GEEVAQTPKHLVRGEGQKAKLYCAPIKGHSYVFWYQQVLKNEFKFLISFQNENVFDETGMPKERFSAKCLPNSPCSLEIQATKLEDSAVYFCASSPDRGDQPQHFGDGTRLSIL.

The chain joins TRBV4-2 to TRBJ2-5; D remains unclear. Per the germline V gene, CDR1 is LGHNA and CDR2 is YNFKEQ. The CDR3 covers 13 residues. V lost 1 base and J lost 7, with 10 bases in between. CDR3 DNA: TGTGCCAGCAGCCAAGTTAAGCTCGGGACCCAGTACTTC. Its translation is CASSQVKLGTQYF.

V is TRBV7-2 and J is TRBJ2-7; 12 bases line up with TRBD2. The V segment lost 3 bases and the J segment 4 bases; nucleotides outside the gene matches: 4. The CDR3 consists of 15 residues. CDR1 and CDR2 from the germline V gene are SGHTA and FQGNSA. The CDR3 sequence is CASSFGLAGSYEQYF. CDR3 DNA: TGTGCCAGCAGCTTCGGACTAGCGGGATCTTACGAGCAGTACTTC. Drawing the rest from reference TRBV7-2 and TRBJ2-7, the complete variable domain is GAGVSQSPSNKVTEKGKDVELRCDPISGHTALYWYRQSLGQGLEFLIYFQGNSAPDKSGLPSDRFSAERTGGSVSTLTIQRTQQEDSAVYLCASSFGLAGSYEQYFGPGTRLTVT.

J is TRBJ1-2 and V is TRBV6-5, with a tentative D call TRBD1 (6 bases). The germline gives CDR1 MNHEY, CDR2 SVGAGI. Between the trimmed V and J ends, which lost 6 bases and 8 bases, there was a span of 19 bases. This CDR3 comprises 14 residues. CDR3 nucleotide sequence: TGTGCCAGCAGCCTTAAACAGGGAGCGTTCGGCTACACCTTC. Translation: CASSLKQGAFGYTF.

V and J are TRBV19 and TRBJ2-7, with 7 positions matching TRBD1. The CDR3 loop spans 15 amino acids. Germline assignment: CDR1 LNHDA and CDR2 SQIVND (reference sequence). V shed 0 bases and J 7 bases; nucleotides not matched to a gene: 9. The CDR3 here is CASSIEGQPLREQYF. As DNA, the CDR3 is TGTGCCAGTAGTATAGAGGGACAGCCCCTTAGGGAGCAGTACTTC.

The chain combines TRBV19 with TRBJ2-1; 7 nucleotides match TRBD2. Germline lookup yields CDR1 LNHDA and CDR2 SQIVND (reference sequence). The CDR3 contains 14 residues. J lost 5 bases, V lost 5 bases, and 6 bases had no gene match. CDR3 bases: TGTGCCAGTAGTGTGGCTAGCGGAAACAATGAGCAGTTCTTC. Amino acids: CASSVASGNNEQFF.

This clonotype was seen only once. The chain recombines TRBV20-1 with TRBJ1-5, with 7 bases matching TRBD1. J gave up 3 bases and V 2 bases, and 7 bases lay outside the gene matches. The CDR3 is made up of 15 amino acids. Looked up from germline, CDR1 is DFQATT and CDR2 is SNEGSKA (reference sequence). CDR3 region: CSARQGGFDNQPQHF. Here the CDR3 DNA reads TGCAGTGCTAGACAGGGGGGTTTCGACAATCAGCCCCAGCATTTT.

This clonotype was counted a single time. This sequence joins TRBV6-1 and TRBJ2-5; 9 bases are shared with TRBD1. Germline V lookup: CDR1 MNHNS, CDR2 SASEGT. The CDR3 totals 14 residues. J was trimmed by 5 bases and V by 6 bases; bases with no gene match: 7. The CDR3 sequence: CASSRDRGDETQYF. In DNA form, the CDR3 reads TGTGCCAGCAGCAGAGACAGGGGGGACGAGACCCAGTACTTC.

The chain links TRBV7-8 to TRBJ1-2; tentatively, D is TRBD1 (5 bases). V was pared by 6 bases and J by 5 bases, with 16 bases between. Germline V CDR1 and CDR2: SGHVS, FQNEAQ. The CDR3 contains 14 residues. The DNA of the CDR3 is TGTGCCAGCAGGGACCCACATGGGGGATATGGCTACACCTTC. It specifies CASRDPHGGYGYTF.

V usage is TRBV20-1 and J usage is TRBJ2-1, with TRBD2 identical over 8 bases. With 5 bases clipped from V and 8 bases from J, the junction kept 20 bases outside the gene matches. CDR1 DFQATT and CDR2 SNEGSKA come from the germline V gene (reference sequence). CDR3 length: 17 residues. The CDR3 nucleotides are TGCAGTGCTGGCGCCCCCCTAGGACTAGCAACATCCGATGAGCAGTTCTTC. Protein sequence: CSAGAPLGLATSDEQFF.

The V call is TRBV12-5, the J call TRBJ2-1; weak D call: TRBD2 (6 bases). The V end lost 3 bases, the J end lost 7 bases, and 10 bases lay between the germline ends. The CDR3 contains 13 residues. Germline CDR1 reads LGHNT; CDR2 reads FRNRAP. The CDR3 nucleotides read TGTGCTAGTGGTTTTCGTGGGGGGAATGAGCAGTTCTTC. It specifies CASGFRGGNEQFF.

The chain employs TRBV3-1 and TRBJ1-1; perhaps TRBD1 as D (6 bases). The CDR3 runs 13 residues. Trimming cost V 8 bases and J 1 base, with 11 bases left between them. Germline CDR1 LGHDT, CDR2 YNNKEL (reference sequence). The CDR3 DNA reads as TGTGCCAGCGCAAGGACAGAGAACACTGAAGCTTTCTTT. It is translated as CASARTENTEAFF. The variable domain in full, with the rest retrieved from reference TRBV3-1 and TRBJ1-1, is DTAVSQTPKYLVTQMGNDKSIKCEQNLGHDTMYWYKQDSKKFLKIMFSYNNKELIINETVPNRFSPKSPDKAHLNLHINSLELGDSAVYFCASARTENTEAFFGQGTRLTVV.

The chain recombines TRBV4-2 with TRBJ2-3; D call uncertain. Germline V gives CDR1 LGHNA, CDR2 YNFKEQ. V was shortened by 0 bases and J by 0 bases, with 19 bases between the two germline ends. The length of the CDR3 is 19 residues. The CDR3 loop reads CASSQDVPNALGSTDTQYF. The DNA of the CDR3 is TGTGCCAGCAGCCAAGATGTTCCTAACGCTCTGGGGAGCACAGATACGCAGTATTTT.

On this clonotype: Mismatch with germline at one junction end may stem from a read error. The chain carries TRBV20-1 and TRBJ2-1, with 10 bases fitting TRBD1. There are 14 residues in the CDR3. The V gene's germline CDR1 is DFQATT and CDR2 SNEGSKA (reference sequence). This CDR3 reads CSARTGGVGRKRLF. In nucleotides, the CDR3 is TGCAGTGCCAGGACAGGGGGAGTTGGTAGGAAGCGGCTCTTC.